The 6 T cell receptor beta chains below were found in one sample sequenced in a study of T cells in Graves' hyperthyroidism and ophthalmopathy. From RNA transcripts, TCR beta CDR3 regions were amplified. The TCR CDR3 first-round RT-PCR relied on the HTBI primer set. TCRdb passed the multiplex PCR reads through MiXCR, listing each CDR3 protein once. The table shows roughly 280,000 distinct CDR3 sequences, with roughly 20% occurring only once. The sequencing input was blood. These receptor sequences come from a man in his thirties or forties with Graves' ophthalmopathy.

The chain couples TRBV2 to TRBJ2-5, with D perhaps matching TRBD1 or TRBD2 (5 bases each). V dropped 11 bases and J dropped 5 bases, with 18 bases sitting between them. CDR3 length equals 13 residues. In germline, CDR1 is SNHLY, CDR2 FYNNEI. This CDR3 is CAGSRDLAETQYF. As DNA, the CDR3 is TGTGCCGGATCGAGGGACCTGGCGGAGACCCAGTACTTC.

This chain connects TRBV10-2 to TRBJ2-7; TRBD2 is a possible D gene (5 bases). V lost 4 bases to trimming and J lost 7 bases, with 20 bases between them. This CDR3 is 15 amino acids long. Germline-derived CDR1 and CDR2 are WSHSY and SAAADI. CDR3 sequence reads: CASSVRGRSSGEQYF. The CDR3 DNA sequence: TGCGCCAGCAGTGTACGGGGTAGGAGTTCGGGGGAGCAGTACTTC.

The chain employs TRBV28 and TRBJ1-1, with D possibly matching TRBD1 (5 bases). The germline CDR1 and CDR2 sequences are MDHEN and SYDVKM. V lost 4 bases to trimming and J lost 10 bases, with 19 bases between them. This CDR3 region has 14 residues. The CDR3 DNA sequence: TGTGCCAGCAGTTCAAGGGGCGGGGTTAGTACAGCTTTCTTT. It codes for CASSSRGGVSTAFF.

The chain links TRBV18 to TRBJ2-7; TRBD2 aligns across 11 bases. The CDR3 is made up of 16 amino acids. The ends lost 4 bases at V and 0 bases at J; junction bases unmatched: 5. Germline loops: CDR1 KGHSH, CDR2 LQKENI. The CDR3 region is CASSRTSGPVSYEQYF. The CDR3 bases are TGTGCCAGCTCACGGACTAGCGGGCCCGTCTCCTACGAGCAGTACTTC.

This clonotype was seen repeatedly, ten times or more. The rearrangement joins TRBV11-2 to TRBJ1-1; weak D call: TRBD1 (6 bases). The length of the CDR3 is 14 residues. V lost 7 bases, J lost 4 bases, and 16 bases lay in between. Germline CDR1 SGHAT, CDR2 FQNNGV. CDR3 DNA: TGTGCCAGCACCATAGGGGGGGGAGGCACTGAAGCTTTCTTT. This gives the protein CASTIGGGGTEAFF.

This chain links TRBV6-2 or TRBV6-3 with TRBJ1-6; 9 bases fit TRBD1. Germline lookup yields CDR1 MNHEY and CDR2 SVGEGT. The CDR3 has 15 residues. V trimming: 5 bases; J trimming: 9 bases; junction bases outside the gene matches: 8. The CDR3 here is CASSGRQGVFSPLHF. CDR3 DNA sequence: TGTGCCAGCAGTGGTAGACAGGGGGTTTTTTCACCCCTCCACTTT.